This TCR beta chain was recovered during a study of PD-1 blockade in classical Hodgkin lymphoma. Looking at the study overall: Treatment was intravenous nivolumab, 3 mg/kg every 2 weeks, until progression. The study, taken as a whole, reports: Patients excluded were those beginning nivolumab under 1 year after ASCT. TCR diversity at baseline was reported to be reduced in newly diagnosed patients relative to healthy donors. Differences between repertoires have undefined causes, possibly disease activity or prior therapy.

TCRdb's table, derived via immunoSEQ multiplex PCR, lists solely in-frame clones and lacks some. The sample has approximately 61,000 clones; 85% to 90% are singletons. This CDR3 is 13 amino acids long. The J segment lost 3 bases and the V segment lost 9 bases, leaving 7 bases of the junction unmatched. The germline CDR1 and CDR2 sequences are SGHRS and YFSETQ. A note on this clone: The antigen is undetermined.

With no exception, relapse followed autologous stem cell transplantation in all patients, and brentuximab vedotin exposure varied. The sample in question was peripheral blood mononuclear cells (PBMCs), obtained at baseline. The rearrangement joins TRBV5-1 to TRBJ1-1; 8 bases match TRBD1. The clonotype originates from a human donor with classical Hodgkin lymphoma. CDR3 loop: CATGQGTDTEAFF. CDR3 nucleotide sequence: TGCGCCACCGGACAGGGTACGGACACTGAAGCTTTCTTT.